The 28 T cell receptor beta chains below were found in one sample sequenced in a study of blood T cells in healthy people across ages. A sample-barcoded 5' primer and a J-beta primer mix were used in a second PCR of about 7 to 11 cycles. TCRdb reanalysed the 5' RACE reads using MiXCR and keeps one entry per CDR3 protein. Here the sample spans hundreds of thousands of distinct CDR3 sequences, over 40% being singletons. What was sequenced was blood. All receptors derive from an older man in good health.

This clonotype was observed a handful of times. The rearrangement uses TRBV10-1 and TRBJ2-1, with 7 bases aligning to TRBD1. Germline V CDR1 and CDR2: WNHNN, SYGVQD (reference sequence). Losses at the gene ends were 0 bases for V and 9 bases for J; bases not matched to a gene: 11. The CDR3 is 16 residues long. CDR3 sequence: CASSESGQGESAEQFF. As DNA, the CDR3 is TGCGCCAGCAGTGAGTCTGGGCAGGGGGAATCGGCTGAGCAGTTCTTC.

This clonotype has just a few counts. The chain recombines TRBV5-5 with TRBJ1-6; D gene uncertain. Germline-derived CDR1 and CDR2 are SGHKS and YYEKEE (reference sequence). V dropped 0 bases and J dropped 9 bases, with 13 bases sitting between them. This CDR3 region has 15 residues. The CDR3 bases are TGTGCCAGCAGCTTGGTAGGAGGTGATAGTTCACCCCTCCACTTT. Protein sequence: CASSLVGGDSSPLHF.

The CDR3 nucleotides are TGTGCCAGCAGCCCGCGTAGTTGGGATGGGGACGCTGAAGCTTTCTTT. This sequence encodes CASSPRSWDGDAEAFF. The rearrangement uses TRBV11-2 and TRBJ1-1; tentatively, D is TRBD1 (5 bases). This CDR3 spans 16 amino acids. Germline CDR1 is SGHAT and CDR2 is FQNNGV. V shed 5 bases and J shed 6 bases, with 22 bases lying between them.

J is TRBJ2-3 and V is TRBV20-1; 10 nucleotides match TRBD2. The CDR3 is 16 residues long. J gave up 4 bases and V 0 bases, and 7 bases lay outside the gene matches. Germline CDR1 reads DFQATT; CDR2 reads SNEGSKA (reference sequence). The CDR3 DNA sequence: TGCAGTGCTAGAGATCAGCGGGAGGGAGGGGCAGATACGCAGTATTTT. Its translation: CSARDQREGGADTQYF.

The table lists this clonotype with a few counts. The rearrangement joins TRBV29-1 to TRBJ1-4; D is undetermined. V was pared by 7 bases and J by 8 bases, with 8 bases between. The length of the CDR3 is 10 residues. Germline-derived CDR1 and CDR2 are SQVTM and ANQGSEA. DNA for the CDR3: TGCAGCGCCCTTGGGGAAAAACTGTTTTTT. It translates to CSALGEKLFF.

The chain combines TRBV2 with TRBJ2-7; weak D call: TRBD2 (6 bases). Trimming stripped 5 bases from V and 5 bases from J, with 13 bases between. There are 13 residues in the CDR3. Germline CDR1 reads SNHLY; CDR2 reads FYNNEI. This CDR3 reads CASSPQGGNEQYF. CDR3 bases: TGTGCCAGCAGTCCTCAGGGAGGCAACGAGCAGTACTTC.

This clonotype occurred a few times. The genes are TRBV25-1 and TRBJ1-4; possibly TRBD1 for D (5 bases). V was trimmed by 7 bases and J by 3 bases, leaving 21 bases between them. Germline V lookup: CDR1 MGHDK, CDR2 SYGVNS. The CDR3 runs to 17 residues. The CDR3 is CASTDGGFQGANEKLFF. For the CDR3, the DNA is TGTGCCAGCACCGATGGAGGTTTCCAAGGGGCTAATGAAAAACTGTTTTTT.

In this sample, this clonotype turned up a few times. V usage is TRBV24-1 and J usage is TRBJ2-1; 8 bases align to TRBD2. The germline gives CDR1 KGHDR, CDR2 SFDVKD. This CDR3 spans 16 amino acids. The V and J ends lost 5 bases and 2 bases, in that order; junction bases with no gene match: 7. CDR3 DNA sequence: TGTGCCACCAGTGTCACTAGCGGTCTTCCCTACAATGAGCAGTTCTTC. Translated, it gives CATSVTSGLPYNEQFF.

This clonotype was seen ten or more times. V is TRBV29-1 and J is TRBJ2-7; tentatively, D is TRBD2 (6 bases). Per the germline V gene, CDR1 is SQVTM and CDR2 is ANQGSEA. V lost 0 bases and J lost 2, with 11 bases in between. The CDR3 spans 14 residues. Here the CDR3 reads CSVEEGGGTYEQYF. CDR3 in DNA: TGCAGCGTTGAAGAGGGGGGTGGGACCTACGAGCAGTACTTC.

This clonotype occurred many times. The V gene is TRBV7-2, the J gene TRBJ2-7, with 9 bases matching TRBD2. V was clipped by 1 base and J by 4 bases; unmatched bases: 11. The V gene's germline CDR1 is SGHTA and CDR2 FQGNSA. The CDR3 totals 17 residues. Here the CDR3 reads CASSLGRMTSGPYEQYF. The CDR3 region has the DNA TGTGCCAGCAGCTTAGGGAGAATGACTAGCGGACCTTACGAGCAGTACTTC. Combining the CDR3 with reference TRBV7-2 and TRBJ2-7 gives the whole variable domain GAGVSQSPSNKVTEKGKDVELRCDPISGHTALYWYRQSLGQGLEFLIYFQGNSAPDKSGLPSDRFSAERTGGSVSTLTIQRTQQEDSAVYLCASSLGRMTSGPYEQYFGPGTRLTVT.

This clonotype has more than one count but fewer than ten. This chain links TRBV29-1 with TRBJ2-2; 7 bases are a match to TRBD2. After removal of 4 bases from V and 8 bases from J, the junction contained 7 bases not matched to a gene. The germline V gene encodes CDR1 SQVTM and CDR2 ANQGSEA. CDR3 length equals 13 residues. CDR3 sequence reads: CSVVVGGPGELFF. CDR3 DNA: TGCAGCGTTGTCGTGGGAGGGCCTGGGGAGCTGTTTTTT.

In this sample, this clonotype turned up a few times. This chain links TRBV29-1 with TRBJ2-7; D not certain. Germline V gives CDR1 SQVTM, CDR2 ANQGSEA. The ends were cut back, 3 bases at V and 4 bases at J, with 22 bases in the middle. CDR3 length: 16 amino acids. CDR3 coding DNA: TGCAGCGTTGATAACGTGGCAGGAACCTCTCGGTACGAGCAGTACTTC. This codes for CSVDNVAGTSRYEQYF.

This chain joins TRBV4-1 and TRBJ2-3; 8 nucleotides line up with TRBD2. In germline, CDR1 is MGHRA, CDR2 YSYEKL. Trimming cost V 1 base and J 4 bases; bases outside gene matches: 13. This CDR3 comprises 18 residues. The CDR3, as DNA: TGCGCCAGCAGCCAAGGGCCCCCAGCGGGGGCACCCGCAGATACGCAGTATTTT. Encoded protein: CASSQGPPAGAPADTQYF.

The chain links TRBV4-1 to TRBJ1-4, with 8 nucleotides matching TRBD1. Germline CDR1 is MGHRA and CDR2 is YSYEKL. This CDR3 spans 15 amino acids. The V segment lost 3 bases and the J segment 7 bases; nucleotides outside the gene matches: 7. Written as DNA, the CDR3 is TGCGCCAGCAGCCAGGAACGGACAGGGCTTGAAAAACTGTTTTTT. It yields the protein CASSQERTGLEKLFF.

The J gene is TRBJ2-6, the V gene TRBV5-4; 8 bases are shared with TRBD1. V lost 4 bases, J lost 3 bases, and 9 bases stayed unmatched. Germline-derived CDR1 and CDR2 are SGHNT and YYREEE (reference sequence). This CDR3 is built from 17 residues. In DNA, the CDR3 is TGTGCCAGCAGCGTCGTGTACAGGGGGAGTGGGGCCAACGTCCTGACTTTC. This sequence encodes CASSVVYRGSGANVLTF.

This clonotype was observed a handful of times. The genes are TRBV21-1 and TRBJ1-2. TRBV21-1 constitutes a pseudogene. This CDR3 is built from 16 residues. The CDR3 nucleotides are TGTGCCAGCAGCAAAACCGATCACGTGAGGGGATATGGCTACACCTTC. Amino acid sequence: CASSKTDHVRGYGYTF.

This chain links TRBV29-1 with TRBJ2-7; TRBD1 matches 8 bases. Germline CDR1 is SQVTM and CDR2 is ANQGSEA. The V and J ends lost 4 bases and 0 bases, in that order; junction bases with no gene match: 5. The CDR3 is 14 amino acids. CDR3 in DNA: TGCAGCGTTGTTAGGACAGGGAGCTCCTACGAGCAGTACTTC. Its translation is CSVVRTGSSYEQYF.

The genes are TRBV7-2 and TRBJ2-1; 7 positions agree with TRBD2. The J call may not be correct, given that the DNA end is closer to TRBJ2-7. This CDR3 is built from 16 residues. Germline CDR1 SGHTA, CDR2 FQGNSA. CDR3: CASSRGVSGGYNEQYF. CDR3 sequence (DNA): TGTGCCAGCAGCCGGGGGGTGAGCGGAGGCTACAATGAGCAGTACTTC.

The chain links TRBV7-2 to TRBJ2-5; D remains unclear. Trimming removed 5 bases from V and 2 bases from J, with 21 bases in between. Germline assignment: CDR1 SGHTA and CDR2 FQGNSA. This CDR3 is built from 17 residues. CDR3 region: CASSVDPVLGRQETQYF. CDR3 in DNA: TGTGCCAGCAGCGTTGACCCCGTCCTAGGGCGTCAAGAGACCCAGTACTTC.

This CDR3 reads CSGRGQQETQYF. CDR3 sequence (DNA): TGCAGTGGACGGGGACAACAAGAGACCCAGTACTTC. This chain links TRBV20-1 with TRBJ2-5; possible D gene TRBD1, 6 bases. Trimming pared 7 bases from V and 2 bases from J, leaving 11 bases between. CDR3 size: 12 residues. In germline, CDR1 is DFQATT, CDR2 SNEGSKA (reference sequence).

The rearrangement links TRBV20-1 to TRBJ1-2, with a weak D call TRBD1 (5 bases). This CDR3 spans 14 amino acids. From germline, CDR1 is DFQATT and CDR2 SNEGSKA (reference sequence). V lost 3 bases and J 2 bases, leaving 13 bases between the germline ends. CDR3 in amino acids: CSASPGSANYGYTF. CDR3 coding DNA: TGCAGTGCTAGCCCAGGGTCCGCAAACTATGGCTACACCTTC.

The chain has TRBV20-1 and TRBJ2-3; 10 nucleotides match TRBD1. The CDR3 has 14 amino acids. Trimming at V came to 6 bases and at J to 6 bases, leaving 9 bases not matched to a gene. The germline V gene has CDR1 DFQATT and CDR2 SNEGSKA (reference sequence). CDR3 DNA sequence: TGCAGTGCGTCCGCGGGACAGGGGTGGGATACGCAGTATTTT. This encodes CSASAGQGWDTQYF.

This clonotype was seen ten or more times. The rearrangement joins TRBV20-1 to TRBJ2-4; 12 bases fit TRBD1. V was clipped by 6 bases and J by 6 bases; unmatched bases: 6. The CDR3 extends over 14 amino acids. The germline gives CDR1 DFQATT, CDR2 SNEGSKA (reference sequence). The CDR3 DNA follows: TGCAGTGCCCGGGACAGGGGGCGAATAAACATTCAGTACTTC. This codes for CSARDRGRINIQYF.

The sample holds a few counts of this clonotype. The chain couples TRBV5-1 to TRBJ2-3, with 8 bases identical to TRBD2. This CDR3 spans 16 amino acids. The trim removed 4 bases at V and 4 bases at J, leaving 11 bases unmatched. From germline, CDR1 is SGHRS and CDR2 YFSETQ. In nucleotides, the CDR3 is TGCGCCAGCAGCCCCCGACTGAGCGGGAGCTCAGATACGCAGTATTTT. The encoded protein is CASSPRLSGSSDTQYF.

The V call is TRBV7-9, the J call TRBJ1-1; D call uncertain. The germline gives CDR1 SEHNR, CDR2 FQNEAQ (reference sequence). With 5 bases removed from V and 0 bases from J, the gap between germline ends came to 16 bases. The CDR3 runs 16 residues. Written as DNA, the CDR3 is TGTGCCAGCAGCCCGTCCGACGCAGCTATGAACACTGAAGCTTTCTTT. This sequence encodes CASSPSDAAMNTEAFF.

The genes are TRBV6-2 or TRBV6-3 and TRBJ2-1; 8 bases fit TRBD2. In germline, CDR1 is MNHEY, CDR2 SVGEGT. After removal of 6 bases from V and 5 bases from J, the junction contained 18 bases not matched to a gene. This CDR3 is 18 amino acids long. CDR3 protein: CASSSGASGPILDNEQFF. The CDR3 bases are TGTGCCAGCAGCAGCGGGGCTAGCGGGCCGATCTTGGACAATGAGCAGTTCTTC.

This clonotype was seen more than once but under ten times. The V call is TRBV9, the J call TRBJ2-1, with a tentative D call TRBD2 (7 bases). CDR3 length: 16 amino acids. CDR1 SGDLS and CDR2 YYNGEE come from the germline V gene. The germline V and J ends were trimmed by 0 bases and 4 bases, with 14 bases remaining between them. In DNA form, the CDR3 reads TGTGCCAGCAGCGTAGGTACGGGGGGCAATTACAATGAGCAGTTCTTC. As protein: CASSVGTGGNYNEQFF.

In its sample, this clonotype was seen many times. The V gene is TRBV28, the J gene TRBJ2-3; TRBD1 or TRBD2 may be the D gene (5 bases each). Germline CDR1 and CDR2: MDHEN and SYDVKM. Trimming removed 8 bases at V and 2 bases at J, with 14 bases between. The CDR3 extends over 14 amino acids. Here the CDR3 reads CASGTGYNTDTQYF. CDR3 coding DNA: TGTGCCAGCGGGACCGGATACAACACAGATACGCAGTATTTT.